The next 4 T cell receptor beta chains were all read from a single sample in a study of shared clonotypes between healthy human individuals. Sequencing used immunoSEQ multiplex PCR; TCRdb keeps in-frame clones, though not all of them. The data contain about 1,500,000 clones, approximately 97% of them seen just once; the ten biggest clones take up about 1%. Sequencing input: naive CD4+ T cells sorted from blood. Indicated subset: CD45RA+ positively selected. These receptors originate from a man under 40 in good health.

The genes are TRBV19 and TRBJ2-2; D possibly corresponds to TRBD1 (6 bases). The CDR3 has 14 residues. Germline V gives CDR1 LNHDA, CDR2 SQIVND (reference sequence). V was shortened by 4 bases and J by 1 base, with 7 bases between the two germline ends. DNA for the CDR3: TGTGCCAGTAGTACGGACAGGAACACCGGGGAGCTGTTTTTT. Translated: CASSTDRNTGELFF.

This chain links TRBV19 with TRBJ2-2; a possible D gene is TRBD2 (5 bases). Trimming stripped 6 bases from V and 3 bases from J, with 14 bases between. The CDR3 runs 15 residues. The germline V gene encodes CDR1 LNHDA and CDR2 SQIVND (reference sequence). CDR3 DNA: TGTGCCAGTAGCAACCGGGCGAGGGACACCGGGGAGCTGTTTTTT. Amino acid sequence: CASSNRARDTGELFF.

About this clone: At the DNA level, this CDR3 is encoded by other sequences in the same sample as well. The V call is TRBV7-9, the J call TRBJ2-7; D is unresolved. Germline CDR1 is SEHNR and CDR2 is FQNEAQ (reference sequence). The CDR3 is made up of 11 amino acids. V was shortened by 6 bases and J by 1 base, with 4 bases between the two germline ends. This CDR3 reads CASSPSYEQYF. CDR3 in DNA: TGTGCCAGCAGTCCGTCCTACGAGCAGTACTTC.

The rearrangement uses TRBV28 and TRBJ2-1; 8 nucleotides line up with TRBD2. CDR3 length: 16 amino acids. CDR1 is MDHEN, CDR2 SYDVKM, per germline. The V segment lost 7 bases and the J segment 7 bases; nucleotides outside the gene matches: 15. This CDR3 reads CASTSPGGLAVNEQFF. Here the CDR3 DNA reads TGTGCCAGCACCTCACCGGGAGGGCTAGCGGTTAATGAGCAGTTCTTC.